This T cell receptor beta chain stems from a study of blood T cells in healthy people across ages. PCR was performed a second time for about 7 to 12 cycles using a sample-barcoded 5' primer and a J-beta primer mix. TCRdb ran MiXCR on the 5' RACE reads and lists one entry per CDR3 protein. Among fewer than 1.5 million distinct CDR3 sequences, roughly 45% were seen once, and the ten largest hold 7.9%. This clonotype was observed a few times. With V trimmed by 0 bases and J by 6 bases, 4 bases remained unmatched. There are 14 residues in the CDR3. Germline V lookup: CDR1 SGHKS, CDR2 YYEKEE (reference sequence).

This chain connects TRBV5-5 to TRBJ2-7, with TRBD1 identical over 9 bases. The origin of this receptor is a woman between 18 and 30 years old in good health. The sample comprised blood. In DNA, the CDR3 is TGTGCCAGCAGCTTGGACAGGGGGCTTGTCGAGCAGTACTTC. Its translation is CASSLDRGLVEQYF. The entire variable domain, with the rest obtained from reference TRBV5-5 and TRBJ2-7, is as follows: DAGVTQSPTHLIKTRGQQVTLRCSPISGHKSVSWYQQVLGQGPQFIFQYYEKEERGRGNFPDRFSARQFPNYSSELNVNALLLGDSALYLCASSLDRGLVEQYFGPGTRLTVT.